This record covers a single T cell receptor beta chain. Its antigen is unidentified. TCRdb reprocessed the 5' RACE reads with MiXCR, giving one entry per CDR3 protein. The sample has roughly 170,000 distinct CDR3 sequences, under 20% seen once; the top ten hold 3.5% to 5%. The record originates from a study of T-cell memory formation after mild COVID-19. Study-wide context: Largely donor-specific sequence clusters came from a couple of donors. Regarding the study as a whole: There was a balanced CD4/CD8 profile in clones contracting day 15 to 85, and later expanders leaned CD4+.

Germline V lookup: CDR1 DFQATT, CDR2 SNEGSKA (reference sequence). Trimming took 2 bases from V and 8 from J, leaving 9 bases between them. This CDR3 has 11 residues. This clonotype originated in a young man who had mild COVID-19 (a few samples of this study predate the infection). Cell type and time point are not known. The sequenced sample consisted of PBMCs or a T cell subset sorted from them (not recorded which). This chain uses TRBV20-1 with TRBJ1-2, with D possibly matching TRBD1 (6 bases). For the CDR3, the DNA is TGCAGTGCTAGACAGGGGCGAGGCTACACCTTC. It translates to CSARQGRGYTF.